This T cell receptor (beta chain) was captured by sequencing in a study of metastatic and nonmetastatic thyroid tumors. Study information: Malignant thyroid and benign thyroid patients provided blood and tumor or nodule tissue whose repertoires were compared. Study-wide results and limits: A significant increase in TCR beta diversity was reportedly seen in malignant thyroid tumors relative to benign nodules, in blood and tumor.

Patients underwent thyroid surgery, and none had received any treatment before it. Original handling: Between-group CDR3 differences, defined by clinicopathological status, yielded a distant-metastasis classifier for papillary thyroid cancer. TCRdb re-analyzed the PCR reads using MiXCR. The V and J calls and clone size are TCRdb's, not the authors'. The sample shows under 100,000 clones, 8% to 9.5% of them seen only once. This clone was found many times. The antigen remains undetermined. V was pared by 2 bases and J by 9 bases, with 11 bases between. Germline loops: CDR1 MNHEY, CDR2 SMNVEV (reference sequence). The CDR3 is made up of 13 amino acids.

The receptor comes from a female donor with papillary thyroid cancer or a benign thyroid nodule (not recorded which). Some clones in this sample may be carry-over from other donors' samples. This chain connects TRBV27 to TRBJ1-5; a possible D gene is TRBD1 (6 bases). Sequenced input: blood. CDR3 coding DNA: TGTGCCAGCAGTTTACGGGGGGGGGCGCCCCAGCATTTT. This encodes CASSLRGGAPQHF.